The 12 T cell receptor beta chains presented below share a single source sample, sequenced in a study of OX40 agonist ivuxolimab in advanced cancers. TCRdb's table, derived via immunoSEQ multiplex PCR, lists solely in-frame clones and lacks some. The sample consists of some 70,000 clones, about 85% of them appearing once. Sequences were derived from CD4+ or CD8+ T cells sorted from blood, sampled in a trial of the OX40 agonist ivuxolimab. These receptors were taken from an adult with an advanced solid tumor such as melanoma, head and neck, liver or kidney cancer.

CDR3 region: CASSSQGDFSPLHF. CDR3 sequence (DNA): TGCGCCAGCAGCTCCCAGGGAGATTTTTCACCCCTCCACTTT. The V and J genes are TRBV5-1 and TRBJ1-6, with D perhaps TRBD1 (5 bases). Deletions cut 3 bases from V and 9 bases from J, with 13 bases between. The CDR3 spans 14 residues. Germline-derived CDR1 and CDR2 are SGHRS and YFSETQ.

Notes on this clone: Other DNA sequences from this sample encode an identical CDR3 as well. V usage is TRBV4-2 and J usage is TRBJ1-5, with D uncertain. Trimming removed 0 bases at V and 5 bases at J, with 5 bases between. Germline V gene lookup returns CDR1 LGHNA and CDR2 YNFKEQ. The CDR3 length is 13 residues. This CDR3 is CASSQETDQPQHF. CDR3 in DNA: TGTGCCAGCAGCCAAGAGACGGATCAGCCCCAGCATTTT.

The rearrangement links TRBV27 to TRBJ1-5; no clear D. V gave up 4 bases and J gave up 2 bases, with 6 bases separating them. Germline-derived CDR1 and CDR2 are MNHEY and SMNVEV (reference sequence). The CDR3 extends over 13 amino acids. The CDR3 reads CASSSVGNQPQHF. CDR3 nucleotides: TGTGCCAGCAGTTCTGTGGGCAATCAGCCCCAGCATTTT.

The V call is TRBV4-3, the J call TRBJ2-3, with D possibly matching TRBD1 (6 bases). The V and J ends lost 1 base and 1 base respectively, with 12 bases between them. Germline loops: CDR1 LGHNA, CDR2 YSLEER. The CDR3 contains 16 residues. The chain's CDR3 is CASSQADRLGTDTQYF. CDR3 sequence (DNA): TGCGCCAGCAGCCAAGCCGACAGGTTAGGCACAGATACGCAGTATTTT.

This clone was seen only a few times. The CDR3 bases are TGTGCCAGCAGACCGAGGACAGGGGACTCACCCCTCCACTTT. Translated, it gives CASRPRTGDSPLHF. The V call is TRBV6-5, the J call TRBJ1-6; TRBD1 matches 9 bases. Germline CDR1 is MNHEY and CDR2 is SVGAGI. The CDR3 covers 14 residues. V lost 6 bases and J lost 10; bases outside the gene matches: 7.

This clone has just a few counts. V usage is TRBV6-5 and J usage is TRBJ1-4; a weak D match, TRBD1 (5 bases). The CDR3 loop spans 14 amino acids. Germline CDR1 MNHEY, CDR2 SVGAGI. V was shortened by 2 bases and J by 8 bases, with 12 bases between the two germline ends. CDR3 bases: TGTGCCAGCAGTTACGGACAAGGAAGGGAAAAACTGTTTTTT. Protein sequence: CASSYGQGREKLFF.

The V call is TRBV5-1, the J call TRBJ1-4, with TRBD1 matching over 8 bases. The CDR3 is 17 residues long. Trimming removed 0 bases from V and 6 bases from J; junction bases left unmatched: 10. Germline V gives CDR1 SGHRS, CDR2 YFSETQ. In nucleotides, the CDR3 is TGCGCCAGCAGCTTGGCGGGCAGGGGGCGAGTCGATGAAAAACTGTTTTTT. Translation gives CASSLAGRGRVDEKLFF.

The J gene is TRBJ1-2, the V gene TRBV2; perhaps TRBD1 as D (6 bases). Between the trimmed V and J ends, which lost 8 bases and 3 bases, there was a span of 13 bases. The CDR3 has 13 amino acids. Germline V CDR1 and CDR2: SNHLY, FYNNEI. The CDR3 protein is CASDQAGDYGYTF. The CDR3 nucleotides are TGTGCCAGCGACCAGGCAGGGGACTATGGCTACACCTTC.

This clone has more than one count but fewer than ten. The chain recombines TRBV19 with TRBJ1-1; a possible D gene is TRBD1 (5 bases). The germline V and J ends were trimmed by 7 bases and 4 bases, with 19 bases remaining between them. CDR3 length: 15 amino acids. Germline V gene sequence: CDR1 LNHDA, CDR2 SQIVND (reference sequence). CDR3 region: CASTLGAGGTTEAFF. Here the CDR3 DNA reads TGTGCCAGTACCCTCGGTGCAGGCGGGACCACTGAAGCTTTCTTT.

The CDR3 DNA follows: TGTGCCAGCAGCTTTCAGTTACTGGTACAGGGGCGGTTGGGCGAGCAGTACTTC. Translating it yields CASSFQLLVQGRLGEQYF. The chain recombines TRBV5-6 with TRBJ2-7; 7 positions match TRBD1. Germline loops: CDR1 SGHDT, CDR2 YYEEEE. The CDR3 is 18 residues long. V lost 2 bases, J lost 6 bases, and 20 bases stayed unmatched. Together with reference TRBV5-6 and TRBJ2-7, the CDR3 gives the full variable domain: DAGVTQSPTHLIKTRGQQVTLRCSPKSGHDTVSWYQQALGQGPQFIFQYYEEEERQRGNFPDRFSGHQFPNYSSELNVNALLLGDSALYLCASSFQLLVQGRLGEQYFGPGTRLTVT.

The CDR3 sequence: CASSSGGRNTGELFF. The DNA of the CDR3 is TGTGCCAGCAGTAGCGGGGGCCGGAACACCGGGGAGCTGTTTTTT. V usage is TRBV25-1 and J usage is TRBJ2-2; 8 bases are a match to TRBD2. Trimming cost V 5 bases and J 1 base; bases outside gene matches: 3. The CDR3 has 15 amino acids. The germline CDR1 and CDR2 sequences are MGHDK and SYGVNS.

The chain links TRBV9 to TRBJ1-5, with a tentative D call TRBD1 (5 bases). CDR1 is SGDLS, CDR2 YYNGEE, per germline. The CDR3 has 14 residues. V was shortened by 6 bases and J by 9 bases, with 19 bases between the two germline ends. The CDR3 reads CASISTEQVAPQHF. Here the CDR3 DNA reads TGTGCCAGCATCTCCACTGAACAGGTCGCGCCCCAGCATTTT.